Below, 9 T cell receptor beta chains from the same sample are listed, as sequenced in a study of identical twins. Using its own MiXCR run on the 5' RACE reads, TCRdb lists one record per CDR3 protein. The table has approximately 490,000 distinct CDR3 sequences, about 20% seen once. Separately, the same data were catalogued under a study of yellow fever vaccine responses in identical twins.

Source material: CD4+ T cells sorted from blood. The receptors were sampled from a woman in her late teens or twenties in good health.

The chain uses TRBV10-3 and TRBJ1-2; possibly TRBD1 for D (6 bases). Looked up from germline, CDR1 is ENHRY and CDR2 is SYGVKD. Trimming shortened V by 7 bases and J by 3 bases, and 21 bases separated the two germline ends. The CDR3 loop spans 16 amino acids. The CDR3 region is CAITGTKSGNDYGYTF. DNA of the CDR3: TGTGCCATCACAGGGACAAAATCTGGAAACGACTATGGCTACACCTTC.

The V call is TRBV20-1, the J call TRBJ2-3; either TRBD1 or TRBD2 may supply D (6 bases each). V was clipped by 4 bases and J by 3 bases, with 23 bases between them. Germline lookup yields CDR1 DFQATT and CDR2 SNEGSKA (reference sequence). The CDR3 contains 17 residues. The CDR3 DNA sequence: TGCAGTGCTATTCCTAGCGAGGGTCATAGGGGGACAGATACGCAGTATTTT. Translating it yields CSAIPSEGHRGTDTQYF.

J is TRBJ2-7 and V is TRBV20-1; D ambiguous. The ends were cut back, 0 bases at V and 1 base at J, with 10 bases in the middle. Germline values: CDR1 DFQATT, CDR2 SNEGSKA (reference sequence). CDR3 length equals 14 residues. The CDR3: CSAREAVGSYEQYF. DNA of the CDR3: TGCAGTGCTAGAGAGGCAGTGGGATCCTACGAGCAGTACTTC.

This clonotype was picked up a small number of times. DNA for the CDR3: TGCGCCAGCAGTAGGACGGTCCAAGAGACCCAGTACTTC. Translated: CASSRTVQETQYF. V usage is TRBV10-1 and J usage is TRBJ2-5; D is ambiguous. CDR1 is WNHNN and CDR2 is SYGVQD in the germline V gene (reference sequence). This CDR3 is 13 amino acids long. V was shortened by 5 bases and J by 1 base, with 8 bases between the two germline ends.

The CDR3 region is CASSAGTGWSPLHF. The DNA of the CDR3 is TGTGCCAGCAGCGCCGGGACAGGGTGGTCACCCCTCCACTTT. The chain couples TRBV5-5 to TRBJ1-6, with TRBD1 identical over 9 bases. V trimming: 4 bases; J trimming: 10 bases; junction bases outside the gene matches: 6. The CDR3 has 14 amino acids. The V gene's germline CDR1 is SGHKS and CDR2 YYEKEE (reference sequence).

This clonotype was counted between two and nine times. The chain carries TRBV12-3 or TRBV12-4 and TRBJ2-7; no clear D gene. The CDR3 has 12 amino acids. V was clipped by 6 bases and J by 5 bases, with 11 bases between them. CDR3 bases: TGTGCCAGCAGCGCCCGAGGTGACGAGCAGTACGTC. Its translation: CASSARGDEQYV.

This clonotype occurred a few times. The rearrangement uses TRBV5-1 and TRBJ2-3; 9 nucleotides agree with TRBD2. V shed 2 bases, J shed 4 bases, and the junction held 11 bases outside the gene matches. Germline CDR1 SGHRS, CDR2 YFSETQ. This CDR3 has 17 amino acids. CDR3 amino acids: CASSFSWAGGPPDTQYF. Written as DNA, the CDR3 is TGCGCCAGCAGCTTCTCTTGGGCGGGGGGGCCTCCAGATACGCAGTATTTT.

The rearrangement uses TRBV27 and TRBJ2-5; D remains ambiguous. The CDR3 spans 13 residues. V lost 6 bases and J 5 bases, leaving 13 bases between the germline ends. Germline V lookup: CDR1 MNHEY, CDR2 SMNVEV (reference sequence). The CDR3 DNA sequence: TGTGCCAGCAGCAAACTACGTCGGGAGACCCAGTACTTC. This encodes CASSKLRRETQYF.

The chain combines TRBV12-3 or TRBV12-4 with TRBJ2-7; D is possibly TRBD1 (6 bases). Deletions cut 8 bases from V and 4 bases from J, with 15 bases between. CDR3 size: 13 residues. CDR3 nucleotide sequence: TGTGCCAGCTCCACCGGGACACCTTACGAGCAGTACTTC. It encodes CASSTGTPYEQYF.